These 3 T cell receptor beta chains were all obtained from the same sample, sequenced in a study of T-cell reconstitution after alpha-beta-depleted transplantation in children. Unique molecular identifiers were incorporated during preparation of the TCRbeta library. TCRdb reprocessed the PCR reads via MiXCR and lists one record per CDR3 protein. The sample consists of some 120,000 distinct CDR3 sequences, about 21% of them appearing once. The input for sequencing was PBMCs, mostly from graft donor cells, taken 180 days after TCRalphabeta/CD19-depleted stem cell transplant. The receptors shown here come from a male patient between 2 and 9 years old who had a stem cell transplant for chronic granulomatous disease, so the T cells may come from the graft donor.

This clonotype was seen repeatedly, ten times or more. The chain employs TRBV20-1 and TRBJ2-7; 9 bases are a match to TRBD1. Germline lookup yields CDR1 DFQATT and CDR2 SNEGSKA (reference sequence). This CDR3 contains 16 residues. V trimming: 0 bases; J trimming: 4 bases; junction bases outside the gene matches: 10. The CDR3 loop reads CSARDVGQGVGYEQYF. CDR3 in DNA: TGCAGTGCTAGAGACGTGGGACAGGGTGTGGGGTACGAGCAGTACTTC.

This clonotype was recorded at least ten times. The chain recombines TRBV28 with TRBJ2-7; D unclear. Trimming removed 6 bases at V and 0 bases at J, with 9 bases between. This CDR3 comprises 13 residues. The germline gives CDR1 MDHEN, CDR2 SYDVKM. The CDR3 sequence: CASSAGSSYEQYF. CDR3 DNA sequence: TGTGCCAGCAGCGCCGGCAGCTCCTACGAGCAGTACTTC.

The CDR3 reads CAFCLRGGAGNQPQHF. The CDR3 nucleotides read TGTGCCTTCTGTTTACGCGGGGGCGCGGGCAATCAGCCCCAGCATTTT. The V and J genes are TRBV2 and TRBJ1-5; weak D call: TRBD1 (6 bases). Trimming took 11 bases from V and 2 from J, leaving 22 bases between them. The germline gives CDR1 SNHLY, CDR2 FYNNEI. The CDR3 is 16 residues long. The complete variable domain, with remaining parts taken from reference TRBV2 and TRBJ1-5, reads EPEVTQTPSHQVTQMGQEVILRCVPISNHLYFYWYRQILGQKVEFLVSFYNNEISEKSEIFDDQFSVERPDGSNFTLKIRSTKLEDSAMYFCAFCLRGGAGNQPQHFGDGTRLSIL.